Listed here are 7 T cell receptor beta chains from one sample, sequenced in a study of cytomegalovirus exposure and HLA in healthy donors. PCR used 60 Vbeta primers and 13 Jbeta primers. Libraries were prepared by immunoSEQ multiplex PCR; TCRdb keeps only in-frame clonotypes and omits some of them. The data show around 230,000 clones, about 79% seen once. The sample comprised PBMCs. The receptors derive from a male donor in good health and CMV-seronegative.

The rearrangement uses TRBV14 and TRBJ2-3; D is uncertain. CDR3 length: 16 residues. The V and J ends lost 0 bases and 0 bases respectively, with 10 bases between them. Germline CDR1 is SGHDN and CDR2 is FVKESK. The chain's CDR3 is CASSQDSGTSTDTQYF. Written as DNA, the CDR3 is TGTGCCAGCAGCCAAGATTCAGGAACTAGCACAGATACGCAGTATTTT.

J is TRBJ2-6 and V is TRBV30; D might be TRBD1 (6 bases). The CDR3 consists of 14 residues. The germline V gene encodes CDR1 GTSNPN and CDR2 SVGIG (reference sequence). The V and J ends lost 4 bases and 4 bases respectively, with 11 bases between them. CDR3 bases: TGTGCCTGGACCATGGGGGCCGGGGCCAACGTCCTGACTTTC. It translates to CAWTMGAGANVLTF.

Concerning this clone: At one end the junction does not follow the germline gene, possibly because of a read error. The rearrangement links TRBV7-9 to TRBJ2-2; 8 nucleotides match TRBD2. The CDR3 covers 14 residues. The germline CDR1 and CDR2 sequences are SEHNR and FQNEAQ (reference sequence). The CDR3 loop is CATSSREEVGELFF. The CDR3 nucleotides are TGTGCCACCAGCTCGCGGGAGGAGGTCGGGGAGCTGTTTTTT.

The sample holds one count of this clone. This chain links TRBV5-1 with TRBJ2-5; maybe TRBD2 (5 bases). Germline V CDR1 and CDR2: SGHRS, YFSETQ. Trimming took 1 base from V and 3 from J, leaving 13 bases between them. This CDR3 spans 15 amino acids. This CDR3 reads CASSLLARVEETQYF. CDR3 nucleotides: TGCGCCAGCAGCTTGTTAGCGAGAGTAGAAGAGACCCAGTACTTC.

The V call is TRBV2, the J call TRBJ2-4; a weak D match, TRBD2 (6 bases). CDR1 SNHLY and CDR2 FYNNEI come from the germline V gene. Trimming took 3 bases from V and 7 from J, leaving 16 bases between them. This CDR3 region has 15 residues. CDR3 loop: CASSDRGLARNIQYF. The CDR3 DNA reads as TGTGCCAGCAGTGACAGAGGCCTAGCGAGGAACATTCAGTACTTC.

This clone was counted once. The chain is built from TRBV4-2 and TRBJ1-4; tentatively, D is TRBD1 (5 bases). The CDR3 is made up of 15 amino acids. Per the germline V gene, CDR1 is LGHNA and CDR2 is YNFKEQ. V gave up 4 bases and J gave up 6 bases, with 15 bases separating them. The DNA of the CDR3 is TGTGCCAGCAGCCGGGATGTTGGGGGGGATGAAAAACTGTTTTTT. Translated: CASSRDVGGDEKLFF.

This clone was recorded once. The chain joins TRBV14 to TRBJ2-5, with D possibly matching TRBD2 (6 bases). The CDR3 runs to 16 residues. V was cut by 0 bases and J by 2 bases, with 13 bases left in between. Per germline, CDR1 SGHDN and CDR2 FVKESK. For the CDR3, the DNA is TGTGCCAGCAGCCAAGATCTCCGGGAGCCACAAGAGACCCAGTACTTC. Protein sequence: CASSQDLREPQETQYF.